Listed below are T cell receptor beta chains from one sample, sequenced in a study of blood T cells in healthy people across ages. TCRdb ran MiXCR on the 5' RACE reads and lists one entry per CDR3 protein. The sample contains about 1,800,000 distinct CDR3 sequences, about 28% of which appear only once. Material: blood. The receptors were gathered from a woman aged 30 to 39 in good health. Each CDR3 is given with its conserved first and last residue. Fields, in order: V gene, D gene, J gene, clone size, CDR3 protein, CDR3 DNA. D genes are given only for firm matches. Clone size is shown for a subset of rows, as once, few, many or a class of expanded clone.

TRBV6-2/TRBV6-3	TRBD2	TRBJ2-2	NA	CAIGRAAGELFF	TGTGCCATCGGGAGGGCCGCCGGGGAGCTGTTTTTT
TRBV7-7	TRBD1	TRBJ2-1	NA	CASSYGQGYEQFF	TGTGCCAGCAGCTATGGACAGGGCTACGAGCAGTTCTTC
TRBV5-1	NA	TRBJ1-2	NA	CASSFSGPGNGYTF	TGCGCCAGCAGCTTTAGCGGACCGGGGAATGGCTACACCTTC
TRBV29-1	NA	TRBJ1-3	few	CSVERPGNTIYF	TGCAGCGTTGAGAGGCCGGGAAACACCATATATTTT
TRBV7-3	NA	TRBJ2-6	NA	CASSLGGHGANVLTF	TGTGCCAGCAGCTTGGGGGGGCATGGGGCCAACGTCCTGACTTTC
TRBV11-2	NA	TRBJ2-1	NA	CASSAHMGEQFF	TGTGCCAGCAGCGCGCATATGGGGGAGCAGTTCTTC
TRBV9	NA	TRBJ1-6	NA	CASSVEPHDSPLHF	TGTGCCAGCAGCGTAGAACCCCATGATTCACCCCTCCACTTT
TRBV28	TRBD2	TRBJ2-1	few	CASRGGLAGNNEQFF	TGTGCCAGCAGGGGGGGGCTAGCGGGGAACAATGAGCAGTTCTTC
TRBV6-7	NA	TRBJ1-1	few	CASSYSPGEDTEAFF	TGTGCCAGCAGTTACTCGCCAGGGGAGGACACTGAAGCTTTCTTT
TRBV6-1	NA	TRBJ1-2	NA	CASSDEAAGYYGYTF	TGTGCCAGCAGTGATGAGGCTGCAGGGTACTATGGCTACACCTTC
TRBV6-6	NA	TRBJ1-5	few	CASSYSGVNYSNQPQHF	TGTGCCAGCAGTTACTCGGGCGTCAACTATAGCAATCAGCCCCAGCATTTT
TRBV29-1	TRBD1	TRBJ2-1	once	CSVTGQLNEQFF	TGCAGCGTTACGGGACAGCTCAATGAGCAGTTCTTC
TRBV20-1	NA	TRBJ2-1	NA	CSARPILGSSMGNEQFF	TGCAGTGCTAGACCGATCCTCGGCTCCTCGATGGGGAATGAGCAGTTCTTC
TRBV6-2/TRBV6-3	NA	TRBJ2-2	once	CASRLTSTGELFF	TGTGCCAGCAGATTGACTAGCACCGGGGAGCTGTTTTTT
TRBV14	NA	TRBJ2-3	NA	CASSHSQQSTDTQYF	TGTGCCAGTAGCCACTCGCAGCAAAGCACAGATACGCAGTATTTT
TRBV29-1	NA	TRBJ1-1	few	CSVVRGENTEAFF	TGCAGCGTTGTGAGGGGAGAGAACACTGAAGCTTTCTTT
TRBV5-1	TRBD1	TRBJ2-7	many	CASSWMWDRRFHEQYF	TGCGCCAGCAGCTGGATGTGGGACAGGAGGTTTCACGAGCAGTACTTC
TRBV20-1	NA	TRBJ2-1	few	CSAPVSGKPYNEQFF	TGCAGTGCCCCTGTCTCCGGGAAACCCTACAATGAGCAGTTCTTC
TRBV4-1	NA	TRBJ2-7	many	CASNPETSGSYEQYF	TGCGCCAGCAACCCGGAGACTAGTGGTTCCTACGAGCAGTACTTC
TRBV12-1	NA	TRBJ1-2	few	CASRPLCTEDGYTF	TGTGCCAGCAGGCCCTTATGCACGGAGGATGGCTACACCTTC
TRBV20-1	TRBD2	TRBJ2-1	many	CSARVAGGPYNEQFF	TGCAGTGCTAGAGTCGCGGGGGGGCCCTACAATGAGCAGTTCTTC
TRBV3-1	NA	TRBJ2-7	NA	CASSQDLHGTSSYEQYF	TGTGCCAGCAGCCAAGATCTTCACGGGACATCGAGCTACGAGCAGTACTTC
TRBV6-2/TRBV6-3	NA	TRBJ2-1	few	CASDPVGSSYNEQFF	TGTGCCAGCGACCCCGTGGGGAGCTCCTACAATGAGCAGTTCTTC
TRBV12-3/TRBV12-4	NA	TRBJ1-2	few	CASSFRVAYGYTF	TGTGCCAGCAGTTTCAGGGTAGCCTATGGCTACACCTTC
TRBV7-8	NA	TRBJ2-3	few	CASSGERDSTDTQYF	TGTGCCAGCAGCGGCGAGAGAGACAGCACAGATACGCAGTATTTT
TRBV14	NA	TRBJ1-1	NA	CASSLPIGGTEAFF	TGTGCCAGCAGCCTCCCCATCGGGGGCACTGAAGCTTTCTTT
TRBV10-2	NA	TRBJ1-5	few	CASSEFQEPQHF	TGCGCCAGCAGTGAGTTTCAGGAGCCCCAGCATTTT
TRBV27	NA	TRBJ2-1	few	CARGFYNEQFF	TGTGCCAGAGGGTTTTACAATGAGCAGTTCTTC
TRBV7-2	TRBD2	TRBJ2-3	many	CASSLAGGVDTQYF	TGTGCCAGCAGTTTAGCGGGAGGGGTAGATACGCAGTATTTT
TRBV18	NA	TRBJ2-7	few	CASSPRGGPMDEQYF	TGTGCCAGCTCACCAAGGGGGGGGCCTATGGACGAGCAGTACTTC
TRBV6-5	NA	TRBJ1-3	NA	CASSQEGPVPGNTIYF	TGCGCCAGCAGCCAAGAGGGTCCGGTCCCTGGAAACACCATATATTTT
TRBV11-2	NA	TRBJ2-3	NA	CASSFEHRATPADTQYF	TGTGCCAGCAGCTTTGAGCATCGGGCCACCCCCGCAGATACGCAGTATTTT
TRBV7-9	TRBD1	TRBJ2-1	many	CASSSHRDRPNEQFF	TGTGCCAGCAGCTCCCACCGGGACAGACCCAATGAGCAGTTCTTC
TRBV19	NA	TRBJ1-1	NA	CASSPYRENTEAFF	TGTGCCAGTAGTCCGTACAGGGAGAACACTGAAGCTTTCTTT
TRBV29-1	NA	TRBJ2-3	few	CSVAGVLGTDTQYF	TGCAGCGTTGCTGGAGTTTTGGGGACAGATACGCAGTATTTT
TRBV7-9	TRBD2	TRBJ2-1	NA	CASNTLAVNEQFF	TGTGCCAGCAACACACTAGCGGTCAATGAGCAGTTCTTC
TRBV12-3/TRBV12-4	NA	TRBJ2-3	NA	CASSFQGGGADVQYF	TGTGCCAGCAGTTTTCAGGGAGGGGGCGCAGATGTGCAGTATTTT
TRBV5-1	TRBD2	TRBJ2-3	NA	CASSRSGGGKTDTQYF	TGCGCCAGCAGCCGGAGCGGGGGCGGGAAGACAGATACGCAGTATTTT